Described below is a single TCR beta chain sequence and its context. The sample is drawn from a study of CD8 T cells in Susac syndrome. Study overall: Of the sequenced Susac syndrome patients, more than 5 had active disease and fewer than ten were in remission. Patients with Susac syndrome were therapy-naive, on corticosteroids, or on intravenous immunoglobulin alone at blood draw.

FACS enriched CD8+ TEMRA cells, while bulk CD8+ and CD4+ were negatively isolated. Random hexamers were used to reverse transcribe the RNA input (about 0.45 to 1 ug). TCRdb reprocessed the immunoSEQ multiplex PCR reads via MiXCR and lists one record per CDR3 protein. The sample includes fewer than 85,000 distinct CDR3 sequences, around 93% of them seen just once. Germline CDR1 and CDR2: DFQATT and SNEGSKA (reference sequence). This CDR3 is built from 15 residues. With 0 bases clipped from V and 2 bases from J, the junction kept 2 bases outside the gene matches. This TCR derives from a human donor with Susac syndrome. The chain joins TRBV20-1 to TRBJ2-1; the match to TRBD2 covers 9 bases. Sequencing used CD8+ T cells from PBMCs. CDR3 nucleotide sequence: TGCAGTGCTAGAGATGCTAGCGGGGCCTACAATGAGCAGTTCTTC. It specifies CSARDASGAYNEQFF.